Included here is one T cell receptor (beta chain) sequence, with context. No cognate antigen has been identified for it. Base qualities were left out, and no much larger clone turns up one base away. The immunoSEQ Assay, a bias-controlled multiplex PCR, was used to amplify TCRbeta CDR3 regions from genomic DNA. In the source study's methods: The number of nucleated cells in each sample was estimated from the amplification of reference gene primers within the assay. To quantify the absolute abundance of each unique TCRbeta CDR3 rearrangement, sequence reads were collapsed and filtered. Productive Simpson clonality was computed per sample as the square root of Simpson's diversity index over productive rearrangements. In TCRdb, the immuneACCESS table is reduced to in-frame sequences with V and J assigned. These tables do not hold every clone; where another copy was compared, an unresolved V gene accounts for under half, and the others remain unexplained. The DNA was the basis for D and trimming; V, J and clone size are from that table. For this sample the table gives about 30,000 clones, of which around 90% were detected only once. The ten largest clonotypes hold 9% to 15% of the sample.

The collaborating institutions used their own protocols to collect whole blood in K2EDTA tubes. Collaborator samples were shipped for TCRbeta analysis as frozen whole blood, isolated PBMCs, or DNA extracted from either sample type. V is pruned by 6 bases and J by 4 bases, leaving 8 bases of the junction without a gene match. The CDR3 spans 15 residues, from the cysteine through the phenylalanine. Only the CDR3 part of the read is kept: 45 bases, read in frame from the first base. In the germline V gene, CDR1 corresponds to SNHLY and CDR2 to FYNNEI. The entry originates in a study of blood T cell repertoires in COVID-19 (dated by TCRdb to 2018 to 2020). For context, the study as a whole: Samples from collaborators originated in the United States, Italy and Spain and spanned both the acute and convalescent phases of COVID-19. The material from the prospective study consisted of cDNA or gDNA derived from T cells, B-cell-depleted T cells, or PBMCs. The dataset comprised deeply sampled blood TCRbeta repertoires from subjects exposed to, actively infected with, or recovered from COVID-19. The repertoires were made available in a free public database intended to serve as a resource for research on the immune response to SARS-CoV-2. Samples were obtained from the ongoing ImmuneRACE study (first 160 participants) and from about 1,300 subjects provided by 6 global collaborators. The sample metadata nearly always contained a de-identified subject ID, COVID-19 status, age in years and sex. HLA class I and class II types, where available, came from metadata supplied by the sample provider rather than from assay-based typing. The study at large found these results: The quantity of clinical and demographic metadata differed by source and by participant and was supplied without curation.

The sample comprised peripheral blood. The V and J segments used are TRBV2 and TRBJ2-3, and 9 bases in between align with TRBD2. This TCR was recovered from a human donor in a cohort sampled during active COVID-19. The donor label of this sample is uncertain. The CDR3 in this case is CASRVGLAPADTQYF. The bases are TGTGCCAGCAGGGTAGGACTAGCGCCGGCAGATACGCAGTATTTT.